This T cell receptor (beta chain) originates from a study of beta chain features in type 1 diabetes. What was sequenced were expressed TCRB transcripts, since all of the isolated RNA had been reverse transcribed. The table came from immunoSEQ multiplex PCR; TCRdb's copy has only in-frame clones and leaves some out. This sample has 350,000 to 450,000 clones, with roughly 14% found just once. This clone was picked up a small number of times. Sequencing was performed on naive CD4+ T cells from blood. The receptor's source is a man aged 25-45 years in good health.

The CDR3 DNA reads as TGTGCCAGCAGCCCTCGACAGGGGATCGGGAACATTCAGTACTTC. Its translation is CASSPRQGIGNIQYF. J is TRBJ2-4 and V is TRBV5-4; TRBD1 aligns across 8 bases. V lost 4 bases and J lost 7; bases outside the gene matches: 10. The germline CDR1 and CDR2 sequences are SGHNT and YYREEE (reference sequence). The CDR3 is 15 amino acids.